This is a list of T cell receptor beta chains from one sample in a study of cytomegalovirus exposure and HLA in healthy donors. The assay was immunoSEQ multiplex PCR, and TCRdb's table has in-frame clones only and misses some. The sample lists over 75,000 clones; 65% to 90% were seen once. Sequencing used PBMCs. The receptors were sampled from a man aged 25 to 40 in good health and CMV-seropositive. CDR3s include the opening cysteine and the closing phenylalanine or tryptophan. Fields, in order: J gene, V gene, D gene, clone size, CDR3 DNA, CDR3 protein. The D gene is left open where the match is weak. The size of a clone is reported for some rows only, either as once, few or many, or as a class for expanded clones.

j_call: TRBJ2-1; v_call: TRBV28; d_call: NA; clone_size: NA; cdr3_nt: TGTGCCAGCAGTTTGTCAAGCGGGTATTACAATGAGCAGTTCTTC; cdr3_aa: CASSLSSGYYNEQFF
j_call: TRBJ2-1; v_call: TRBV2; d_call: TRBD2; clone_size: NA; cdr3_nt: TGTGCCAGCAGGAAGGGACTAGCGGGGCCAAGCTCCTACAATGAGCAGTTCTTC; cdr3_aa: CASRKGLAGPSSYNEQFF
j_call: TRBJ1-6; v_call: TRBV2; d_call: NA; clone_size: NA; cdr3_nt: TGTGCCAGCAACCCAGGGATCAATTCACCCCTCCACTTT; cdr3_aa: CASNPGINSPLHF
j_call: TRBJ2-7; v_call: TRBV25-1; d_call: TRBD2; clone_size: NA; cdr3_nt: TGTGCCAGCAGCACCGGGACTACTCATTACGAGCAGTACTTC; cdr3_aa: CASSTGTTHYEQYF
j_call: TRBJ1-4; v_call: TRBV7-6; d_call: TRBD1; clone_size: once; cdr3_nt: TGTGCCAGCAGCTACGGACAGGGACGGGAAAAACTGTTTTTT; cdr3_aa: CASSYGQGREKLFF
j_call: TRBJ1-2; v_call: TRBV19; d_call: NA; clone_size: NA; cdr3_nt: TGTGCCAGTAGTACGGACAGCTTTGGGGCCCAAGCGGGCTACACCTTC; cdr3_aa: CASSTDSFGAQAGYTF
j_call: TRBJ2-2; v_call: TRBV6-5; d_call: NA; clone_size: few; cdr3_nt: TGTGCCAGCAGGAACCGGTTTGTAGCCGGGGAGCTGTTTTTT; cdr3_aa: CASRNRFVAGELFF
j_call: TRBJ1-5; v_call: TRBV6-1; d_call: TRBD1; clone_size: NA; cdr3_nt: TGTGCCAGCAGTGACGGACAGGGGTGGAATCAGCCCCAGCATTTT; cdr3_aa: CASSDGQGWNQPQHF
j_call: TRBJ2-3; v_call: TRBV30; d_call: NA; clone_size: NA; cdr3_nt: TGTGCCTGGAGCGACAGTTACACATCAGATACGCAGTATTTT; cdr3_aa: CAWSDSYTSDTQYF
j_call: TRBJ1-4; v_call: TRBV27; d_call: TRBD1; clone_size: NA; cdr3_nt: TGTGCCAGCAGCCCGACAGGGACTGGTGCTGTGGGAAAACTGTTTTTT; cdr3_aa: CASSPTGTGAVGKLFF
j_call: TRBJ1-5; v_call: TRBV7-2; d_call: TRBD1; clone_size: NA; cdr3_nt: TGTGCCAGCAGCTTAGAAGGGCCAGGGGGCGATCAGCCCCAGCATTTT; cdr3_aa: CASSLEGPGGDQPQHF
j_call: TRBJ2-7; v_call: TRBV6-5; d_call: NA; clone_size: NA; cdr3_nt: TGTGCCAGCAGCGACCTAGGGAGTACGCCCTACGAGCAGTACTTC; cdr3_aa: CASSDLGSTPYEQYF
j_call: TRBJ2-1; v_call: TRBV5-1; d_call: TRBD2; clone_size: NA; cdr3_nt: TGCGCCAGCGCCGTACTAGCGGGCTACAATGAGCAGTTCTTC; cdr3_aa: CASAVLAGYNEQFF
j_call: TRBJ2-3; v_call: TRBV6-5; d_call: NA; clone_size: NA; cdr3_nt: TGTGCCAGCAGCCGACAACCTGGACAGACAGATACGCAGTATTTT; cdr3_aa: CASSRQPGQTDTQYF
j_call: TRBJ1-5; v_call: TRBV6-6; d_call: TRBD1; clone_size: NA; cdr3_nt: TGTGCCAGCAGGGAACCGGGACAGACCAATCAGCCCCAGCATTTT; cdr3_aa: CASREPGQTNQPQHF
j_call: TRBJ2-3; v_call: TRBV10-3; d_call: NA; clone_size: NA; cdr3_nt: TGTGCCATCAGTGGACAGGCCACAGATACGCAGTATTTT; cdr3_aa: CAISGQATDTQYF
j_call: TRBJ2-5; v_call: TRBV28; d_call: NA; clone_size: NA; cdr3_nt: TGTGCCAGCGTGTCGGGGGGCCTGAACCAAGAGACCCAGTACTTC; cdr3_aa: CASVSGGLNQETQYF
j_call: TRBJ1-4; v_call: TRBV28; d_call: NA; clone_size: NA; cdr3_nt: TGTGCCAGCAGTTTGGGCGGGGGGGGGCGTGAAAAACTGTTTTTT; cdr3_aa: CASSLGGGGREKLFF
j_call: TRBJ2-1; v_call: TRBV7-2; d_call: TRBD2; clone_size: NA; cdr3_nt: TGTGCCAGCAGCTCGACTAAGGTGGGACTAGCGGGTTTTAATGAGCAGTTCTTC; cdr3_aa: CASSSTKVGLAGFNEQFF